The rows below give T cell receptor beta chains drawn from one sample of a study of blood T cell dynamics during melanoma immunotherapy. Data came from immunoSEQ multiplex PCR; TCRdb stores just in-frame clones and leaves some out. The table lists 2,500 to 3,000 clones, roughly 87% of them singletons. This material consisted of blood, taken from a patient treated with checkpoint blockade. Source of these receptors: a human donor with melanoma. CDR3s include the opening cysteine and the closing phenylalanine or tryptophan. The order of the fields is J gene, D gene, clone size, CDR3 length, V gene, CDR3 DNA, CDR3 protein. D genes are given only for firm matches. Clone size is given for some rows only: seen once, a few or many times, or a class if the clone is expanded.

TRBJ1-6,.,.,13,TRBV18,TGTGCCAGCTCACCATATGTGGATTCACCCCTCCACTTT,CASSPYVDSPLHF
TRBJ1-1,.,once,16,TRBV18,TGTGCCAGCTCACCAAAGGGGGGGAAAACTGGGACTGAAGCTTTCTTT,CASSPKGGKTGTEAFF
TRBJ2-5,.,.,16,TRBV11-2,TGTGCCAGCAGCCAGCGGTCCAGTGGGGCTCAAGAGACCCAGTACTTC,CASSQRSSGAQETQYF
TRBJ1-2,TRBD1,.,16,TRBV30,TGTGCCTGGAGCCCCTTGACAGGGGGCCTTTCCTATGGCTACACCTTC,CAWSPLTGGLSYGYTF
TRBJ1-4,.,.,16,TRBV5-4,TGTGCCAGCAGCTTCGGCAGCCCCGCGGGTAATGAAAAACTGTTTTTT,CASSFGSPAGNEKLFF
TRBJ2-7,.,.,14,TRBV13,TGTGCCAGCAGCTTAGGGAGGTACCCCTACGAGCAGTACTTC,CASSLGRYPYEQYF
TRBJ1-2,TRBD1,once,16,TRBV7-2,TGTGCCAGCAGCACACCCCGACAGGGGGCTTCGCGAGGCTACACCTTC,CASSTPRQGASRGYTF
TRBJ1-5,.,few,14,TRBV19,TGTGCCAGTAGTTTCAGGCATAGCAATCAGCCCCAGCATTTT,CASSFRHSNQPQHF
TRBJ2-7,TRBD1,.,15,TRBV27,TGTGCCAGCAAAAAAGAGACAGGGGAGTCGTACGAGCAGTACTTC,CASKKETGESYEQYF
TRBJ2-3,.,.,14,TRBV6-1,TGTGCCAGCAGGGGCCGGGGGAGCACAGATGCGCAGTATTTT,CASRGRGSTDAQYF
TRBJ2-1,.,.,11,TRBV18,TGTGCCAGCTCACCTTTCAATGAGCAGTTCTTC,CASSPFNEQFF
TRBJ2-1,.,.,12,TRBV10-3,TGTGCCATCAGCTGGGACATCAATGAGCAGTTCTTC,CAISWDINEQFF
TRBJ2-1,.,.,15,TRBV5-6,TGTGCCAGCAGCTTGGCCGGGAGCTCCTACAATGAGCAGTTCTTC,CASSLAGSSYNEQFF
TRBJ1-5,.,.,15,TRBV5-1,TGCGCCAGCAGCCGGGGGGAGCCTTCCAATCAGCCCCAGCATTTT,CASSRGEPSNQPQHF
TRBJ2-7,.,.,14,TRBV5-1,TGCGCCAGCAGCTTGTCAGGGGCCAGGCACGAGCAGTACTTC,CASSLSGARHEQYF
TRBJ1-1,.,.,11,TRBV29-1,TGCAGCGTCCACTTTCGGACTGAAGCTTTCTTT,CSVHFRTEAFF
TRBJ2-1,TRBD2,few,13,TRBV28,TGTGCCATTCGCGGGGGGGGGTACAATGAGCAGTTCTTC,CAIRGGGYNEQFF
TRBJ2-1,TRBD2,.,16,TRBV27,TGTGCCAGCAGTCCCGGACTAGCGGGTATCTACAATGAGCAGTTCTTC,CASSPGLAGIYNEQFF
TRBJ1-1,.,.,16,TRBV28,TGTGCCAGCAGTTTAGAACAGGGCGCGGGGAACACTGAAGCTTTCTTT,CASSLEQGAGNTEAFF
TRBJ1-2,TRBD1,.,14,TRBV5-1,TGCGCCAGCAGCGTAGGGACAGCAAACTATGGCTACACCTTC,CASSVGTANYGYTF
TRBJ1-5,TRBD1,.,15,TRBV2,TGTGCCAGCAGTGACGGACAGGGGGGCAATCAGCCCCAGCATTTT,CASSDGQGGNQPQHF
TRBJ2-6,TRBD1,.,16,TRBV5-1,TGCGCCAGCAGCCGGGGACAGGGAAGTGGGGCCAACGTCCTGACTTTC,CASSRGQGSGANVLTF
TRBJ2-1,.,.,15,TRBV9,TGTGCCAGCAGCACCAGCGGGCCCTCGAACAATGAGCAGTTCTTC,CASSTSGPSNNEQFF
TRBJ1-2,TRBD1,.,15,TRBV6-9,TGTGCCAGCAGTTACTTACAGGGGGCTGGCTATGGCTACACCTTC,CASSYLQGAGYGYTF
TRBJ1-1,.,.,14,TRBV7-9,TGTGCCAGCAGCTTCGGGGGGATGAACACTGAAGCTTTCTTT,CASSFGGMNTEAFF
TRBJ2-7,TRBD2,.,17,TRBV28,TGTGCCAGCAGTTTAGCGGCTAGCGGGTCCTTAGTCCGAGAGCAGTACTTC,CASSLAASGSLVREQYF
TRBJ2-1,TRBD2,once,18,TRBV7-2,TGTGCCAGCAGCTTAGCTAGCGGGCCAGTCGGCTCCTACAATGAGCAGTTCTTC,CASSLASGPVGSYNEQFF
TRBJ1-3,.,.,15,TRBV14,TGTGCCAGCAGCCCGGCAGGATCCTCTGGAAACACCATATATTTT,CASSPAGSSGNTIYF
TRBJ2-1,TRBD2,.,17,TRBV9,TGTGCCAGCAGCTCCGCCGGGACTAGCGGTTTTATCAATGAGCAGTTCTTC,CASSSAGTSGFINEQFF
TRBJ2-7,TRBD2,.,13,TRBV13,TGTGCCAGCAGCCAGACTAGCGGGAACGAGCAGTACTTC,CASSQTSGNEQYF
TRBJ2-5,.,.,14,TRBV13,TGTGCCAGCAGCCGCCGGGACACCCAAGAGACCCAGTACTTC,CASSRRDTQETQYF
TRBJ2-6,.,.,14,TRBV19,TGTGCCAGCAAAGACAGCTCTGGGGCCAACGTCCTGACTTTC,CASKDSSGANVLTF
TRBJ2-7,.,.,13,TRBV7-2,TGTGCCAGCAGCTTCATGGCAGACTACGAGCAGTACTTC,CASSFMADYEQYF
TRBJ1-1,.,.,13,TRBV6-1,TGTGCCAGCAAAACAGGTGAGAACACTGAAGCTTTCTTT,CASKTGENTEAFF
TRBJ2-7,.,.,13,TRBV10-2,TGCGCCAGCGTAGTAGGGGCAGGAAACGAGCAGTACTTC,CASVVGAGNEQYF
TRBJ2-7,TRBD2,.,13,TRBV19,TGTGCCAGTATTGGGACTACCTCCCGGGAGCAGTACTTC,CASIGTTSREQYF
TRBJ2-7,TRBD1,.,15,TRBV27,TGTGCCAGCAAAAAAGAGACAGGGGAGTCGTACGAGCAGTACTTC,CASKKETGESYEQYF
TRBJ2-1,.,.,15,TRBV5-1,TGCGCCAGCAGGGGAGCGGACTTATCCTACAATGAGCAGTTCTTC,CASRGADLSYNEQFF
TRBJ1-1,.,.,11,TRBV6-1,TGTGCCAGCAGAGCGACAGGACAAGCTTTCTTT,CASRATGQAFF
TRBJ2-1,TRBD1,.,14,TRBV14,TGTGCCAGCAGCCAGCCGGGACAGGGGGCTTGGCAGTTCTTC,CASSQPGQGAWQFF
TRBJ2-1,TRBD2,.,17,TRBV5-1,TGCGCCAGCAGCTTGGCGCTAGCGGGCCTGGCCTACAATGAGCAGTTCTTC,CASSLALAGLAYNEQFF
TRBJ2-1,TRBD2,.,16,TRBV10-1,TGCGCCAGCAGTGAAGGTAGCGGGTACTCCTACAATGAGCAGTTCTTC,CASSEGSGYSYNEQFF
TRBJ2-2,TRBD1,.,16,TRBV28,TGTGCCAGCAGTTTACGGGGACAGGGTTGGACCGGGGAGCTGTTTTTT,CASSLRGQGWTGELFF
TRBJ1-1,TRBD1,.,13,TRBV10-2,TGCGCCAGCAGTGAAGGGACAGGCTACGGGACTTTCTTT,CASSEGTGYGTFF
TRBJ1-3,.,.,15,TRBV11-2,TGTGCCAGCAGCCCACCAGGGAACTCTGGAAACACCATATATTTT,CASSPPGNSGNTIYF
TRBJ2-2,.,.,15,TRBV7-9,TGTGCCAGCAGCTTCCGACCAGGGGGGACCGGGGAGCTGTTTTTT,CASSFRPGGTGELFF
TRBJ1-4,TRBD1,.,15,TRBV28,TGTGCCAGCAGTACCAGACAGGGGCGGGTTGAAAAACTGTTTTTT,CASSTRQGRVEKLFF
TRBJ2-3,.,few,22,TRBV4-2,TGTGCCAGCAGCCAATTCTTCGGGATAGCGGCCGATCAAGACTCTAGCACAGATACGCAGTATTTT,CASSQFFGIAADQDSSTDTQYF
TRBJ2-1,TRBD2,.,15,TRBV27,TGTGCCAGCAGTTACAGACTAGCGGGAGTGGCTGAGCAGTTCTTC,CASSYRLAGVAEQFF
TRBJ2-7,.,few,12,TRBV2,TGTGCCAGCAGTGAAGGGGGCTACGAGCAGTACTTC,CASSEGGYEQYF
TRBJ1-1,.,.,16,TRBV6-6,TGTGCCAGCAGCCTCACAGGAGGTCTTGTGGGCACTGAAGCTTTCTTT,CASSLTGGLVGTEAFF
TRBJ2-3,.,few,14,TRBV11-1,TGTGCCAGCAGCCCCTGGTCGCGCCGCGATACGCAGTATTTT,CASSPWSRRDTQYF
TRBJ2-1,TRBD2,.,16,TRBV11-3,TGTGCCAGCAGCTTAGACGGGACTAGCGGGAGCCATGAGCAGTTCTTC,CASSLDGTSGSHEQFF
TRBJ1-1,.,.,15,TRBV21-1,TGTGCCAGCAGCAAAGCGCTAATGAGAAGGGCTGAAGCTTTCTTT,CASSKALMRRAEAFF